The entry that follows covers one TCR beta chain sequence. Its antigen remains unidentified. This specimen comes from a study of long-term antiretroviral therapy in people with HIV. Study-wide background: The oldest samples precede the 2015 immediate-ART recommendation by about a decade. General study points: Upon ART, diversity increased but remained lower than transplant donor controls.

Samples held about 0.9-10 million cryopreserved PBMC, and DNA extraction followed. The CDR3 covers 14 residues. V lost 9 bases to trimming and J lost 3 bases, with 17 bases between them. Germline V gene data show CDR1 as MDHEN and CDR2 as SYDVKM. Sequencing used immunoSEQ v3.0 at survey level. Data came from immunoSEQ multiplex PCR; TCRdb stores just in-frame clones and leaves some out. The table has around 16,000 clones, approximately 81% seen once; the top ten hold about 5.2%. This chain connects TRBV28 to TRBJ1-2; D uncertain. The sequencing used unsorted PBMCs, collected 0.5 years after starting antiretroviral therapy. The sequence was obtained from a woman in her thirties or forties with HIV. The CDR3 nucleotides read TGTGCCAGTCGATGGGGAGCGCATGACTATGGCTACACCTTC. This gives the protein CASRWGAHDYGYTF.